The 27 T cell receptor beta chains below come from one sample, sequenced in a study of cytomegalovirus exposure and HLA in healthy donors (TCRdb year 2017). Preparation of the library involved the immunoSEQ multiplex PCR assay. For the multiplex PCR, a mixture combining 60 forward primers for TCR Vbeta segments and 13 reverse primers for TCR Jbeta segments was used. This immuneACCESS table, as held by TCRdb, lists in-frame sequences with V and J called but not all clones. Of the missing ones, under half trace to an unresolved V gene in checked studies; the others have no known cause. The sample table contains fewer than 250,000 clones; only one count was recorded for around 76% of them. Around 6% of the sample comes from the top ten. The sequenced sample consisted of PBMCs. These receptors all come from a man aged 35 to 55 in good health and CMV-seropositive.

In this sample, this clone turned up once. The chain joins TRBV2 to TRBJ2-1, with unresolved D. Germline CDR1 reads SNHLY; CDR2 reads FYNNEI. The V end lost 3 bases, the J end lost 2 bases, and 11 bases lay between the germline ends. The length of the CDR3 is 15 residues. The CDR3 coding sequence is TGTGCCAGCAGTGACCCTAGATCCCCCTACAATGAGCAGTTCTTC. Its translation: CASSDPRSPYNEQFF.

This clone was observed a single time. The rearrangement uses TRBV10-3 and TRBJ1-1; TRBD1 matches at 11 bases. V shed 8 bases, J shed 4 bases, and the junction held 6 bases outside the gene matches. Germline V gives CDR1 ENHRY, CDR2 SYGVKD. The CDR3 consists of 14 residues. The CDR3 protein is CAILRDRGSTEAFF. The CDR3, as DNA: TGTGCCATCCTCCGGGACAGGGGGTCCACTGAAGCTTTCTTT.

J is TRBJ1-1 and V is TRBV2; weak D call: TRBD1 (5 bases). CDR1 and CDR2 from the germline V gene are SNHLY and FYNNEI. Trimming left V 4 bases short and J 3 bases short, with 9 bases between. The CDR3 is 13 amino acids. This CDR3 is CASSGEGDTEAFF. In DNA, the CDR3 is TGTGCCAGCAGTGGGGAAGGGGACACTGAAGCTTTCTTT.

V gene TRBV4-1 combines with J gene TRBJ1-5; D possibly corresponds to TRBD1 (6 bases). Germline V gene sequence: CDR1 MGHRA, CDR2 YSYEKL. V gave up 3 bases and J gave up 7 bases, with 22 bases separating them. The CDR3 runs to 17 residues. The CDR3 nucleotides read TGCGCCAGCAGCCAGTCCCGAGGCGGGGGGCTTCGGCAGCCCCAGCATTTT. This translates into CASSQSRGGGLRQPQHF.

The chain recombines TRBV9 with TRBJ2-1, with 10 bases fitting TRBD2. Per germline, CDR1 SGDLS and CDR2 YYNGEE. The length of the CDR3 is 13 residues. The trim removed 7 bases at V and 8 bases at J, leaving 6 bases unmatched. The DNA of the CDR3 is TGTGCCAGCTCTACTAGCGGGAACCATGAGCAGTTCTTC. Translating gives CASSTSGNHEQFF. The variable domain in full, completed from reference TRBV9 and TRBJ2-1, reads DSGVTQTPKHLITATGQRVTLRCSPRSGDLSVYWYQQSLDQGLQFLIQYYNGEERAKGNILERFSAQQFPDLHSELNLSSLELGDSALYFCASSTSGNHEQFFGPGTRLTVL.

This chain joins TRBV9 and TRBJ2-2; a possible D gene is TRBD1 (8 bases). V was cut by 3 bases and J by 1 base, with 13 bases left in between. This CDR3 has 16 residues. CDR1 SGDLS and CDR2 YYNGEE come from the germline V gene. CDR3 amino acids: CASSGGGQENTGELFF. CDR3 in DNA: TGTGCCAGCAGCGGGGGGGGACAGGAGAACACCGGGGAGCTGTTTTTT.

This chain uses TRBV27 with TRBJ2-1, with TRBD2 matching 11 bases. Per the germline V gene, CDR1 is MNHEY and CDR2 is SMNVEV (reference sequence). After removal of 5 bases from V and 7 bases from J, the junction contained 7 bases not matched to a gene. This CDR3 region has 15 residues. CDR3 nucleotides: TGTGCCAGCAGTATAACTAGCGGGAGTTGGAATGAGCAGTTCTTC. It encodes CASSITSGSWNEQFF.

This sequence joins TRBV15 and TRBJ2-2; a weak D match, TRBD2 (5 bases). The germline V gene has CDR1 LNHNV and CDR2 YYDKDF (reference sequence). V lost 6 bases and J 8 bases, leaving 19 bases between the germline ends. CDR3 length: 15 amino acids. For the CDR3, the DNA is TGTGCCACCAGGAGGGTTTTGGGAGAGGCTGGGGAGCTGTTTTTT. It translates to CATRRVLGEAGELFF.

This sequence joins TRBV18 and TRBJ1-3; 9 bases align to TRBD1. The CDR3 totals 15 residues. Germline V gene lookup returns CDR1 KGHSH and CDR2 LQKENI. V was pared by 5 bases and J by 2 bases, with 4 bases of the junction left unmatched. CDR3 bases: TGTGCCAGCTCAGAGGACAGGGGCCCTGGAAACACCATATATTTT. As protein: CASSEDRGPGNTIYF.

The chain uses TRBV19 and TRBJ2-3; 9 bases are shared with TRBD2. Germline CDR1 LNHDA, CDR2 SQIVND (reference sequence). This CDR3 is 17 amino acids long. V was clipped by 3 bases and J by 0 bases; unmatched bases: 7. CDR3 sequence: CASSIRAGGWSTDTQYF. The CDR3 bases are TGTGCCAGTAGTATTAGGGCGGGAGGGTGGAGCACAGATACGCAGTATTTT.

The chain carries TRBV19 and TRBJ2-7, with 8 bases fitting TRBD1. Germline trimming cut 7 bases from V and 2 bases from J; bases unmatched to any gene: 10. Germline CDR1 reads LNHDA; CDR2 reads SQIVND (reference sequence). The length of the CDR3 is 15 residues. CDR3 in amino acids: CASTAGQGLTYEQYF. The CDR3 DNA reads TGTGCCAGTACCGCTGGACAGGGTTTAACCTACGAGCAGTACTTC.

The J gene is TRBJ1-1, the V gene TRBV6-5; D is unresolved. The length of the CDR3 is 15 residues. In germline, CDR1 is MNHEY, CDR2 SVGAGI. V dropped 0 bases and J dropped 0 bases, with 8 bases sitting between them. The CDR3 DNA is TGTGCCAGCAGTTACTCGGAGGCATTGAACACTGAAGCTTTCTTT. Its protein is CASSYSEALNTEAFF.

This clone occurred a few times. The rearrangement uses TRBV6-5 and TRBJ2-5; 7 bases fit TRBD2. The V segment lost 0 bases and the J segment 5 bases; nucleotides outside the gene matches: 3. The CDR3 is made up of 14 amino acids. Germline V gene lookup returns CDR1 MNHEY and CDR2 SVGAGI. As DNA, the CDR3 is TGTGCCAGCAGTTACTCACTAGCGAGGGAGACCCAGTACTTC. Translated: CASSYSLARETQYF.

The gene calls are TRBV29-1 and TRBJ1-1, with D uncertain. V was clipped by 5 bases and J by 7 bases, with 17 bases between them. Germline V CDR1 and CDR2: SQVTM, ANQGSEA. The CDR3 has 13 amino acids. The CDR3 loop reads CSVQWTSPLEAFF. As DNA, the CDR3 is TGCAGCGTTCAATGGACTTCCCCTCTTGAAGCTTTCTTT.

The chain links TRBV2 to TRBJ2-2; TRBD1 is a possible D gene (6 bases). Trimming stripped 8 bases from V and 2 bases from J, with 12 bases between. The CDR3 consists of 14 residues. CDR1 is SNHLY, CDR2 FYNNEI, per germline. The CDR3 DNA sequence: TGTGCCAGCCACGGACAGTTTAACACCGGGGAGCTGTTTTTT. Translating it yields CASHGQFNTGELFF.

The chain employs TRBV5-4 and TRBJ1-1, with 8 bases matching TRBD1. The germline CDR1 and CDR2 sequences are SGHNT and YYREEE (reference sequence). The length of the CDR3 is 15 residues. J gave up 7 bases and V 3 bases, and 11 bases lay outside the gene matches. CDR3 sequence (DNA): TGTGCCAGCAGCTCAGCCTACAGGGGGACAGGTGAAGCTTTCTTT. Its translation is CASSSAYRGTGEAFF.

The chain recombines TRBV5-8 with TRBJ1-5, with D possibly being TRBD1 (5 bases). Germline CDR1 SGHTS, CDR2 YDEGEE. Trimming took off 0 bases at V and 6 bases at J, with 13 bases between the two ends. The CDR3 has 15 residues. The CDR3 reads CASSLEPGLGQPQHF. The DNA for the CDR3 is TGTGCCAGCAGCTTGGAGCCAGGGTTGGGTCAGCCCCAGCATTTT. Full variable domain (missing parts from reference TRBV5-8 and TRBJ1-5): EAGVTQSPTHLIKTRGQQATLRCSPISGHTSVYWYQQALGLGLQFLLWYDEGEERNRGNFPPRFSGRQFPNYSSELNVNALELEDSALYLCASSLEPGLGQPQHFGDGTRLSIL.

The rearrangement joins TRBV9 to TRBJ2-7, with 12 positions matching TRBD2. Per the germline V gene, CDR1 is SGDLS and CDR2 is YYNGEE. Trimming cost V 0 bases and J 6 bases; bases outside gene matches: 13. The CDR3 loop spans 18 amino acids. CDR3 in amino acids: CASSVGLAGEGGLGEQYF. The CDR3 DNA sequence: TGTGCCAGCAGCGTAGGACTAGCGGGAGAGGGCGGTTTAGGCGAGCAGTACTTC. The variable domain in full, with the rest retrieved from reference TRBV9 and TRBJ2-7, is DSGVTQTPKHLITATGQRVTLRCSPRSGDLSVYWYQQSLDQGLQFLIQYYNGEERAKGNILERFSAQQFPDLHSELNLSSLELGDSALYFCASSVGLAGEGGLGEQYFGPGTRLTVT.

V is TRBV11-1 and J is TRBJ2-3, with 9 bases that match TRBD2. CDR3 length equals 17 residues. CDR1 is SGHAT and CDR2 is FQDESV in the germline V gene (reference sequence). The J segment lost 5 bases and the V segment lost 1 base, leaving 10 bases of the junction unmatched. CDR3 DNA: TGTGCCAGCAGCTTAGGTCGCGGGAGGGCCCTTGGAGATACGCAGTATTTT. This encodes CASSLGRGRALGDTQYF.

This clone appeared a few times. V is TRBV6-5 and J is TRBJ1-1; D perhaps matches TRBD1 (6 bases). V was shortened by 5 bases and J by 0 bases, with 10 bases between the two germline ends. The CDR3 has 14 residues. Germline CDR1 is MNHEY and CDR2 is SVGAGI. CDR3 amino acids: CASSGGHMNTEAFF. The CDR3 nucleotides read TGTGCCAGCAGTGGGGGACACATGAACACTGAAGCTTTCTTT.

The chain has TRBV4-2 and TRBJ2-1, with unresolved D. The CDR3 is 16 residues long. Germline assignment: CDR1 LGHNA and CDR2 YNFKEQ. Deletions cut 0 bases from V and 2 bases from J, with 11 bases between. DNA of the CDR3: TGTGCCAGCAGCCAAGAGGGCGCGATCACCTACAATGAGCAGTTCTTC. Translating gives CASSQEGAITYNEQFF.

This rearrangement joins TRBV28 to TRBJ1-4; D may be TRBD1 (6 bases). Trimming left V 6 bases short and J 8 bases short, with 19 bases between. CDR1 is MDHEN, CDR2 SYDVKM, per germline. The CDR3 is made up of 15 amino acids. The CDR3 DNA follows: TGTGCCAGCAGACGACGGACAGCTGAGGAGGAAAAACTGTTTTTT. Translated, it gives CASRRRTAEEEKLFF.

The gene calls are TRBV6-6 and TRBJ2-3, with D possibly TRBD1 on 5 matching bases. In germline, CDR1 is MNHNY, CDR2 SVGAGI (reference sequence). The CDR3 totals 15 residues. Trimming left V 1 base short and J 3 bases short, with 11 bases between. The CDR3 DNA reads as TGTGCCAGCAGTTACTGGCAGGGCTCGACAGATACGCAGTATTTT. This gives the protein CASSYWQGSTDTQYF.

Comments on this clone: One junction end disagrees with the germline gene, perhaps due to a read error. The chain links TRBV27 to TRBJ2-7, with 7 positions matching TRBD1. The CDR3 is 14 amino acids. CDR1 is MNHEY, CDR2 SMNVEV, per germline (reference sequence). The CDR3 protein is CTSRLAGGSYEQYF. CDR3 DNA sequence: TGTACCAGCCGTCTGGCAGGGGGCTCCTACGAGCAGTACTTC.

J is TRBJ1-2 and V is TRBV25-1; TRBD1 aligns across 8 bases. The ends lost 0 bases at V and 8 bases at J; junction bases unmatched: 5. Germline CDR1 reads MGHDK; CDR2 reads SYGVNS. There are 14 residues in the CDR3. The CDR3 protein is CASSEYMTGDGYTF. The CDR3 DNA is TGTGCCAGCAGTGAATATATGACAGGGGACGGCTACACCTTC.

This chain links TRBV6-5 with TRBJ2-5; D gene uncertain. CDR1 is MNHEY, CDR2 SVGAGI, per germline. Trimming shortened V by 4 bases and J by 1 base, and 10 bases separated the two germline ends. This CDR3 is 14 amino acids long. The CDR3 loop is CASSSSEIQETQYF. Written as DNA, the CDR3 is TGTGCCAGCAGTTCATCGGAGATCCAAGAGACCCAGTACTTC.

The chain carries TRBV6-5 and TRBJ2-1; 8 bases line up with TRBD1. Germline V lookup: CDR1 MNHEY, CDR2 SVGAGI. The V and J ends lost 2 bases and 7 bases, in that order; junction bases with no gene match: 7. The CDR3 covers 15 residues. The CDR3 DNA is TGTGCCAGCAGTTACAGGACAGGGTCCAGGAATGAGCAGTTCTTC. It codes for CASSYRTGSRNEQFF.